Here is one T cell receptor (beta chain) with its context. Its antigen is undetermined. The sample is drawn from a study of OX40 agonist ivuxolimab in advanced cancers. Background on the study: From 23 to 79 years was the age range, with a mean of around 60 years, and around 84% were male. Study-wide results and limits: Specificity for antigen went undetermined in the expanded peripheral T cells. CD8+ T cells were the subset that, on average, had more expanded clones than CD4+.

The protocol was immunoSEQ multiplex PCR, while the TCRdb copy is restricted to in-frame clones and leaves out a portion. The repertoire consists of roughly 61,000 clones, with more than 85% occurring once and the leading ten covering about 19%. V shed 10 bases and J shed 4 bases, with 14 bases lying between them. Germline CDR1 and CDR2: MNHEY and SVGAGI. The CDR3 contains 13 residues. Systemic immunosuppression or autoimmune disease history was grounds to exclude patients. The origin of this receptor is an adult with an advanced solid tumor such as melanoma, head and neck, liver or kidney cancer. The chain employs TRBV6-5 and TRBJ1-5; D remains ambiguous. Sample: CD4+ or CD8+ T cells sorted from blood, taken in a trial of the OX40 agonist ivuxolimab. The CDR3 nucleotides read TGTGCCACCTCCGACAAATTAAATCAGCCCCAGCATTTT. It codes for CATSDKLNQPQHF.